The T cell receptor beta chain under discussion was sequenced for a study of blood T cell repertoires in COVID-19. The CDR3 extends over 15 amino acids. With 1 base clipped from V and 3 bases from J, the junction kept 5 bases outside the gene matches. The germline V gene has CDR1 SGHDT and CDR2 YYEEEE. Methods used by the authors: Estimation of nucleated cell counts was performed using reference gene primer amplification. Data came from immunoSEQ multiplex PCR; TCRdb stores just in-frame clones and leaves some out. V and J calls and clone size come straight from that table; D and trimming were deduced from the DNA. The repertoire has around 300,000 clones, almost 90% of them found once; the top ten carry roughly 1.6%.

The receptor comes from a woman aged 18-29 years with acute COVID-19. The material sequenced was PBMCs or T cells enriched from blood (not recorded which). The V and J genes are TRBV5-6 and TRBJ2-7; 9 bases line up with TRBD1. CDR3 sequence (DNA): TGTGCCAGCAGCTTGACTGGGACAGGGCTCTACGAGCAGTACTTC. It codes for CASSLTGTGLYEQYF.